A single sample is the source of the 22 T cell receptor beta chains below, sequenced in a study of shared T cell receptors in the human thymus. The method was immunoSEQ multiplex PCR; TCRdb's version includes in-frame clones alone and lacks a portion of them. Among about 540,000 clones listed, approximately 80% were seen once. These data were also reused for a study on human thymus T cells.

Material: thymocytes. These receptors were collected from a boy under three years old with a congenital heart defect.

The V gene is TRBV27, the J gene TRBJ2-3; weak D call: TRBD2 (6 bases). CDR1 and CDR2 from the germline V gene are MNHEY and SMNVEV (reference sequence). This CDR3 spans 19 amino acids. Trimming took 1 base from V and 1 from J, leaving 21 bases between them. As DNA, the CDR3 is TGTGCCAGCAGTTTATACTCCCCTCTCGGGGGAGACTGCACAGATACGCAGTATTTT. Translating it yields CASSLYSPLGGDCTDTQYF.

This rearrangement joins TRBV7-9 to TRBJ2-1; the D is unclear. Per germline, CDR1 SEHNR and CDR2 FQNEAQ (reference sequence). V was pared by 3 bases and J by 0 bases, with 9 bases between. This CDR3 region has 15 residues. CDR3 coding DNA: TGTGCCAGCAGCTTGATCCAGCGCTCCTACAATGAGCAGTTCTTC. Protein product: CASSLIQRSYNEQFF.

This clone was seen more than once but under ten times. The chain links TRBV19 to TRBJ1-2; D possibly corresponds to TRBD1 (5 bases). Germline assignment: CDR1 LNHDA and CDR2 SQIVND (reference sequence). The CDR3 totals 13 residues. V lost 5 bases and J 3 bases, leaving 10 bases between the germline ends. CDR3 region: CASSATAHYGYTF. In DNA form, the CDR3 reads TGTGCCAGTAGTGCGACAGCTCACTATGGCTACACCTTC.

The V gene is TRBV27, the J gene TRBJ2-7; D perhaps matches TRBD2 (5 bases). This CDR3 has 16 residues. Trimming took off 5 bases at V and 3 bases at J, with 20 bases between the two ends. In germline, CDR1 is MNHEY, CDR2 SMNVEV (reference sequence). The CDR3 DNA reads TGTGCCAGCAGTAGTAGGAGGAGTGAACTCCGCTACGAGCAGTACTTC. Its translation: CASSSRRSELRYEQYF.

The rearrangement links TRBV28 to TRBJ1-5, with D perhaps matching TRBD1 (6 bases). Per the germline V gene, CDR1 is MDHEN and CDR2 is SYDVKM. The ends were cut back, 7 bases at V and 3 bases at J, with 16 bases in the middle. The CDR3 extends over 15 amino acids. DNA of the CDR3: TGTGCCAGCAACTCACTTTGGGGGCCCAATCAGCCCCAGCATTTT. Protein sequence: CASNSLWGPNQPQHF.

This rearrangement joins TRBV19 to TRBJ2-5, with 15 bases lining up with TRBD2. The CDR3 contains 19 residues. The germline CDR1 and CDR2 sequences are LNHDA and SQIVND (reference sequence). With 6 bases clipped from V and 0 bases from J, the junction kept 11 bases outside the gene matches. The chain's CDR3 is CASSARTSGRETYQETQYF. In DNA, the CDR3 is TGTGCCAGTAGCGCTCGGACTAGCGGGAGGGAGACGTACCAAGAGACCCAGTACTTC.

V gene TRBV27 combines with J gene TRBJ2-7; a possible D gene is TRBD2 (6 bases). The germline V gene has CDR1 MNHEY and CDR2 SMNVEV (reference sequence). The CDR3 has 9 amino acids. V was shortened by 8 bases and J by 9 bases, with 8 bases between the two germline ends. CDR3 sequence: CASGGTQYF. CDR3 sequence (DNA): TGTGCCAGCGGGGGGACGCAGTACTTC.

The rearrangement links TRBV5-1 to TRBJ2-1; 13 nucleotides agree with TRBD2. V lost 2 bases, J lost 9 bases, and 2 bases stayed unmatched. Germline V CDR1 and CDR2: SGHRS, YFSETQ. The CDR3 has 14 residues. The CDR3 DNA reads TGCGCCAGCAGCTTTACTAGCGGGAGGGGTGAGCAGTTCTTC. Translated, it gives CASSFTSGRGEQFF.

The V and J genes are TRBV13 and TRBJ2-2; the D gene is possibly TRBD2 (5 bases). Germline V gene lookup returns CDR1 PRHDT and CDR2 FYEKMQ (reference sequence). Trimming removed 3 bases at V and 8 bases at J, with 10 bases between. CDR3 length: 13 residues. For the CDR3, the DNA is TGTGCCAGCAGCTTTGGACTTACGGGGGAGCTGTTTTTT. Amino acids: CASSFGLTGELFF.

This chain's CDR3 is CASSFGWRATYNEQFF. CDR3 in DNA: TGTGCCAGCAGCTTTGGGTGGCGAGCGACCTACAATGAGCAGTTCTTC. This chain connects TRBV7-2 to TRBJ2-1, with D unclear. Per germline, CDR1 SGHTA and CDR2 FQGNSA. V was shortened by 3 bases and J by 2 bases, with 14 bases between the two germline ends. The CDR3 covers 16 residues. Full variable domain (rest looked up from reference TRBV7-2 and TRBJ2-1): GAGVSQSPSNKVTEKGKDVELRCDPISGHTALYWYRQSLGQGLEFLIYFQGNSAPDKSGLPSDRFSAERTGGSVSTLTIQRTQQEDSAVYLCASSFGWRATYNEQFFGPGTRLTVL.

This clone was counted once. The CDR3 DNA reads TGTGCCAGCAGTTCAGACTGGTCCTTCCGGGCTGGGGCCAACGTCCTGACTTTC. Translating gives CASSSDWSFRAGANVLTF. This chain joins TRBV6-4 and TRBJ2-6; D ambiguous. V gave up 5 bases and J gave up 2 bases, with 19 bases separating them. The germline V gene encodes CDR1 MRHNA and CDR2 SNTAGT. The CDR3 spans 18 residues.

The sample holds a few counts of this clone. The chain uses TRBV4-2 and TRBJ2-7; perhaps TRBD2 as D (5 bases). Germline CDR1 is LGHNA and CDR2 is YNFKEQ. Trimming cost V 4 bases and J 5 bases, with 18 bases left between them. This CDR3 spans 15 amino acids. CDR3 region: CASSLPAARENEQYF. The CDR3 DNA follows: TGTGCCAGCAGCCTCCCTGCCGCTAGGGAGAACGAGCAGTACTTC.

This rearrangement joins TRBV7-8 to TRBJ2-3, with D possibly TRBD2 on 6 matching bases. Trimming shortened V by 5 bases and J by 1 base, and 13 bases separated the two germline ends. The CDR3 extends over 15 amino acids. Germline CDR1 is SGHVS and CDR2 is FQNEAQ. This CDR3 reads CASSSLGLRTDTQYF. CDR3 nucleotide sequence: TGTGCCAGCAGCAGTTTAGGACTACGCACAGATACGCAGTATTTT.

The rearrangement uses TRBV19 and TRBJ2-5; 9 bases agree with TRBD1. V lost 5 bases and J lost 4; bases outside the gene matches: 5. The CDR3 consists of 14 residues. Germline V gene sequence: CDR1 LNHDA, CDR2 SQIVND (reference sequence). CDR3 nucleotide sequence: TGTGCCAGTAGTGGACAGGGGTTCCGAGAGACCCAGTACTTC. Its translation: CASSGQGFRETQYF.

The CDR3 reads CASPRTGGQAFF. Written as DNA, the CDR3 is TGTGCCAGCCCGAGGACCGGGGGTCAAGCTTTCTTT. V and J are TRBV6-5 and TRBJ1-1, with D maybe TRBD1 (5 bases). CDR3 size: 12 residues. V gave up 8 bases and J gave up 9 bases, with 16 bases separating them. The germline V gene has CDR1 MNHEY and CDR2 SVGAGI.

The chain combines TRBV4-2 with TRBJ2-7, with TRBD1 as a possible D gene (5 bases). Germline V gives CDR1 LGHNA, CDR2 YNFKEQ. V was clipped by 1 base and J by 7 bases, with 17 bases between them. The CDR3 has 15 amino acids. CDR3 residues: CASSQGWGFHGEQYF. The DNA of the CDR3 is TGTGCCAGCAGCCAAGGATGGGGCTTCCACGGGGAGCAGTACTTC.

The rearrangement links TRBV27 to TRBJ1-1; D may be TRBD1 (5 bases). The V end lost 2 bases, the J end lost 3 bases, and 13 bases lay between the germline ends. The CDR3 consists of 15 residues. Germline V gives CDR1 MNHEY, CDR2 SMNVEV (reference sequence). In DNA, the CDR3 is TGTGCCAGCAGTTTAGGGGCAGGGATAGACACTGAAGCTTTCTTT. Translating gives CASSLGAGIDTEAFF.

This clone was seen more than once but under ten times. V and J are TRBV7-2 and TRBJ2-7; D perhaps matches TRBD1 (6 bases). Germline V gene lookup returns CDR1 SGHTA and CDR2 FQGNSA. The V end lost 5 bases, the J end lost 2 bases, and 13 bases lay between the germline ends. The CDR3 has 14 amino acids. For the CDR3, the DNA is TGTGCCAGCAGCCCTAAGACAGGAACCTACGAGCAGTACTTC. Translating it yields CASSPKTGTYEQYF.

This chain connects TRBV13 to TRBJ2-1, with unresolved D. Germline V gene sequence: CDR1 PRHDT, CDR2 FYEKMQ (reference sequence). This CDR3 region has 17 residues. Trimming left V 7 bases short and J 2 bases short, with 21 bases between. The DNA for the CDR3 is TGTGCCAGCACCCCACAACTTAGCCTAAAGGCCTACAATGAGCAGTTCTTC. Its translation: CASTPQLSLKAYNEQFF.

The rearrangement joins TRBV5-6 to TRBJ2-7; D remains unclear. Germline V lookup: CDR1 SGHDT, CDR2 YYEEEE. The CDR3 sequence is 14 residues long. V shed 0 bases and J shed 3 bases, with 10 bases lying between them. CDR3 sequence reads: CASSLATPYYEQYF. The CDR3 nucleotides read TGTGCCAGCAGCTTGGCCACCCCCTACTACGAGCAGTACTTC.

The CDR3 spells CASSGSDSSYEQYF. Here the CDR3 DNA reads TGTGCCAGCTCAGGATCGGACAGCAGCTACGAGCAGTACTTC. This rearrangement joins TRBV18 to TRBJ2-7; TRBD1 might be the D (6 bases). Germline CDR1 is KGHSH and CDR2 is LQKENI. This CDR3 contains 14 residues. V shed 5 bases and J shed 3 bases, with 14 bases lying between them.

The chain combines TRBV4-1 with TRBJ2-2; perhaps TRBD2 as D (6 bases). Germline values: CDR1 MGHRA, CDR2 YSYEKL. Trimming removed 8 bases at V and 3 bases at J, with 13 bases between. The length of the CDR3 is 14 residues. This CDR3 reads CASRSGRDTGELFF. The CDR3 DNA is TGCGCCAGCCGGAGCGGGCGGGACACCGGGGAGCTGTTTTTT.